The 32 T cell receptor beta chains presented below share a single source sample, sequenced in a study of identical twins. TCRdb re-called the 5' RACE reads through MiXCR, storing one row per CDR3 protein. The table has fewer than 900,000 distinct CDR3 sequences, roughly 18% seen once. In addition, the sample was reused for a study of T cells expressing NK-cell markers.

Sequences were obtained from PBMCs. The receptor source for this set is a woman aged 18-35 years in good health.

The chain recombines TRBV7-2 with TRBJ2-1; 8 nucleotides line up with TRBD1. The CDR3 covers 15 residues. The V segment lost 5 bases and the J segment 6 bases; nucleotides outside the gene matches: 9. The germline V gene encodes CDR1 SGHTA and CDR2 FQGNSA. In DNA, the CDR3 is TGTGCCAGCAGCCAGGGACAGGTGGGCTCCAATGAGCAGTTCTTC. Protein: CASSQGQVGSNEQFF.

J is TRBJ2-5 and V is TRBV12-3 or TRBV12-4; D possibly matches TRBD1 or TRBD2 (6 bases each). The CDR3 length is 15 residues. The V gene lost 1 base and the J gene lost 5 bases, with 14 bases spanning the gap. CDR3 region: CASSLEYREVETQYF. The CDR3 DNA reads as TGTGCCAGCAGTTTAGAGTACAGGGAGGTGGAGACCCAGTACTTC.

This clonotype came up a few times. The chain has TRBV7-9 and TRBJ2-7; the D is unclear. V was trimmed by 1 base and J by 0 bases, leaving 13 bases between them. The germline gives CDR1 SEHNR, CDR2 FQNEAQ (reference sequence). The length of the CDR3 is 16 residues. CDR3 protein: CASSLGGLHVSYEQYF. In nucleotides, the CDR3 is TGTGCCAGCAGCTTAGGAGGCCTCCACGTCTCCTACGAGCAGTACTTC.

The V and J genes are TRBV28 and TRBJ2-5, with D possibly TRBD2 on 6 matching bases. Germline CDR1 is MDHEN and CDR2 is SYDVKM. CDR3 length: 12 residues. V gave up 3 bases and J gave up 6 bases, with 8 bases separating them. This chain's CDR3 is CASSFGRKTQYF. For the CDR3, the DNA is TGTGCCAGCAGTTTTGGGAGGAAGACCCAGTACTTC.

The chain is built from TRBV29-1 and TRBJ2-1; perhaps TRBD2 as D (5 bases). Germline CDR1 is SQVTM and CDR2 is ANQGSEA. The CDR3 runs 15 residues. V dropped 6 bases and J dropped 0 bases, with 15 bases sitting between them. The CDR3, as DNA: TGCAGCGTGGGTGGGAGCCCTAGCTCCTACAATGAGCAGTTCTTC. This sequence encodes CSVGGSPSSYNEQFF.

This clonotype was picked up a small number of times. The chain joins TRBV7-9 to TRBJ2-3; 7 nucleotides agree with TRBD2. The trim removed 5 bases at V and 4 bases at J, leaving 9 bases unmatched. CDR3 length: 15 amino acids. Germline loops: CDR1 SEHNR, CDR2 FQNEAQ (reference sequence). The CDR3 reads CASSRGEVRSDTQYF. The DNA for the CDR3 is TGTGCCAGCAGCCGGGGGGAAGTAAGGTCAGATACGCAGTATTTT. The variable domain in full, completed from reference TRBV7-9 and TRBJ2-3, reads DTGVSQNPRHKITKRGQNVTFRCDPISEHNRLYWYRQTLGQGPEFLTYFQNEAQLEKSRLLSDRFSAERPKGSFSTLEIQRTEQGDSAMYLCASSRGEVRSDTQYFGPGTRLTVL.

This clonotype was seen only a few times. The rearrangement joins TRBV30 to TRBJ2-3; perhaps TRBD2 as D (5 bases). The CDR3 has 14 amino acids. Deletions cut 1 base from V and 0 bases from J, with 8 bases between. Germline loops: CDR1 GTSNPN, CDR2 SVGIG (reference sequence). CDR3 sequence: CAWSGRSSTDTQYF. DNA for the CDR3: TGTGCCTGGAGTGGGAGGTCTAGCACAGATACGCAGTATTTT.

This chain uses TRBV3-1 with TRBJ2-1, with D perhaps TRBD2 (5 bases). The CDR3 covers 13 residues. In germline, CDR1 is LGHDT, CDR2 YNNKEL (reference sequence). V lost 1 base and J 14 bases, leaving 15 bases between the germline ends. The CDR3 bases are TGTGCCAGCAGCCAAGGTGGTGGACTTCGGAAGTTCTTC. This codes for CASSQGGGLRKFF.

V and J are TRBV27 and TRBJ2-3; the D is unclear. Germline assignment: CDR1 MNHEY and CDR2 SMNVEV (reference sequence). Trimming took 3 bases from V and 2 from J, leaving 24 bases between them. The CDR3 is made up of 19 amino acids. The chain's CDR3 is CASSFNSRARTIATDTQYF. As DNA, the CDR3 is TGTGCCAGCAGTTTTAATAGTCGCGCCAGAACGATAGCCACAGATACGCAGTATTTT.

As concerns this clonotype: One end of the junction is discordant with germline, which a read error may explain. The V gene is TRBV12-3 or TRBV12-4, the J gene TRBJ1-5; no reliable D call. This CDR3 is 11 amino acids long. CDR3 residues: CASSLGQSQHF. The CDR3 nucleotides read TGTGCCAGCAGTTTGGGTCAGTCCCAGCATTTT.

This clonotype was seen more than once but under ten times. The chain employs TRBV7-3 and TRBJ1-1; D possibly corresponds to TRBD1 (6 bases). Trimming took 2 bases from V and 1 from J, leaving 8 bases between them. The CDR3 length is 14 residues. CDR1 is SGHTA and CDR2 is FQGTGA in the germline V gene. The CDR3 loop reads CASSLQGQNTEAFF. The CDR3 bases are TGTGCCAGCAGCTTACAGGGACAGAACACTGAAGCTTTCTTT.

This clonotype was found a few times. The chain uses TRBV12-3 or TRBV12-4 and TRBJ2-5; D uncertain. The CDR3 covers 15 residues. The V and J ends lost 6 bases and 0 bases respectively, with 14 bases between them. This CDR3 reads CASSLIPVYQETQYF. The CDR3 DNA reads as TGTGCCAGCAGCCTCATTCCGGTGTACCAAGAGACCCAGTACTTC.

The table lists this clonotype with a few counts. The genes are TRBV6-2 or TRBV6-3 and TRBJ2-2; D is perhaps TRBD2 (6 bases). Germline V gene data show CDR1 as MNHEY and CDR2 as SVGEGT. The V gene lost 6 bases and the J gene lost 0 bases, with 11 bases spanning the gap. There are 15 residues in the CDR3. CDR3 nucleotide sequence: TGTGCCAGCAGAGACGCGGGACCGAACACCGGGGAGCTGTTTTTT. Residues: CASRDAGPNTGELFF.

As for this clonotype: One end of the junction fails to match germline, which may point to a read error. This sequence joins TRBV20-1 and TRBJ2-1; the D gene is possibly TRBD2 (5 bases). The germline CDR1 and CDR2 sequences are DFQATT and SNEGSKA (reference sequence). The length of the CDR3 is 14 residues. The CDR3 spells CSASERTFYNELFF. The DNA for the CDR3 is TGCAGTGCTAGTGAGCGGACCTTCTACAATGAGCTGTTCTTC.

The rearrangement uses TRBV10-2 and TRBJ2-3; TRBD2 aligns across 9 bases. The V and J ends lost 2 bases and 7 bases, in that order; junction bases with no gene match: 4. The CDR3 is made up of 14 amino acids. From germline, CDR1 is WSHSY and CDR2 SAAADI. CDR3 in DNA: TGCGCCAGCAGTGAGGCGGGGGGGCCGAATACGCAGTATTTT. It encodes CASSEAGGPNTQYF.

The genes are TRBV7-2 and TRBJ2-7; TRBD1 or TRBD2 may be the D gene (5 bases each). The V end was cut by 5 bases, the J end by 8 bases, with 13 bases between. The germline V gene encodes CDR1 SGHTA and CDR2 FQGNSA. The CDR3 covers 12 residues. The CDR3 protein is CASSGGNTKQYF. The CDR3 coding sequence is TGTGCCAGCAGCGGGGGTAACACAAAGCAGTACTTC.

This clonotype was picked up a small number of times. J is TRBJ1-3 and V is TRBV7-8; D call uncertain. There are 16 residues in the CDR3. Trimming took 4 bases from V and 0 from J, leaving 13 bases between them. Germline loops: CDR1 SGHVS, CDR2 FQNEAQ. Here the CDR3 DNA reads TGTGCCAGCAGCTCCGACGGACTGACCTCTGGAAACACCATATATTTT. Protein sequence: CASSSDGLTSGNTIYF.

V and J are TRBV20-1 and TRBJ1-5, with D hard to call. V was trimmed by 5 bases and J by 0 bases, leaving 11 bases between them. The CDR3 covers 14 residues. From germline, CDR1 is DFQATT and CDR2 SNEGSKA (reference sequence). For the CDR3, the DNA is TGCAGTGCTTCTACACGCTTTAGCAATCAGCCCCAGCATTTT. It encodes CSASTRFSNQPQHF.

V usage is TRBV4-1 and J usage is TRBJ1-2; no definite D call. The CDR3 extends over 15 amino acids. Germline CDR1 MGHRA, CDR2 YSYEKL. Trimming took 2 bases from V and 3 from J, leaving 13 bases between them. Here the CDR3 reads CASSQPGTPDYGYTF. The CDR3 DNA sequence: TGCGCCAGCAGCCAACCAGGAACCCCAGACTATGGCTACACCTTC.

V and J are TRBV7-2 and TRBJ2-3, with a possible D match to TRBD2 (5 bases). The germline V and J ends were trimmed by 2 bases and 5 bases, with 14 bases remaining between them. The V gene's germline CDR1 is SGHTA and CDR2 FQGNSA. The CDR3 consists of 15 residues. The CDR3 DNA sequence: TGTGCCAGCAGCTTAATGCGGGCCTACGAAGATACGCAGTATTTT. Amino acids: CASSLMRAYEDTQYF. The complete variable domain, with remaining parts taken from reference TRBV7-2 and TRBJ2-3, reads GAGVSQSPSNKVTEKGKDVELRCDPISGHTALYWYRQSLGQGLEFLIYFQGNSAPDKSGLPSDRFSAERTGGSVSTLTIQRTQQEDSAVYLCASSLMRAYEDTQYFGPGTRLTVL.

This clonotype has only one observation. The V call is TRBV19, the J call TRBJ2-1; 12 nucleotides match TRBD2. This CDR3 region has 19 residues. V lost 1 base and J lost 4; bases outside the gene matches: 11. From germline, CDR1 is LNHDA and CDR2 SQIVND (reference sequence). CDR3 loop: CASSIGSLAGGQLYNEQFF. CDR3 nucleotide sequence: TGTGCCAGTAGTATAGGCTCCCTAGCGGGAGGGCAGTTGTACAATGAGCAGTTCTTC. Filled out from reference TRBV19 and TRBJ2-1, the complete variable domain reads DGGITQSPKYLFRKEGQNVTLSCEQNLNHDAMYWYRQDPGQGLRLIYYSQIVNDFQKGDIAEGYSVSREKKESFPLTVTSAQKNPTAFYLCASSIGSLAGGQLYNEQFFGPGTRLTVL.

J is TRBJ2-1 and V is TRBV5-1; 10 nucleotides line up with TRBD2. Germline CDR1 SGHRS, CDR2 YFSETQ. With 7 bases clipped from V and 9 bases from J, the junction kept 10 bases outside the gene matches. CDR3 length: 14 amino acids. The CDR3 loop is CASSSGRAYSEQFF. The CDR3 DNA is TGCGCCAGCTCGAGCGGGAGGGCCTATAGTGAGCAGTTCTTC.

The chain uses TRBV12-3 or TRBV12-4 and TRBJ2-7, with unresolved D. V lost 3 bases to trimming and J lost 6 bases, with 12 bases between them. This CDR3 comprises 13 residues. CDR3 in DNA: TGTGCCAGCAGTTTCGGTCTAACGGGCGAGCAGTACTTC. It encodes CASSFGLTGEQYF.

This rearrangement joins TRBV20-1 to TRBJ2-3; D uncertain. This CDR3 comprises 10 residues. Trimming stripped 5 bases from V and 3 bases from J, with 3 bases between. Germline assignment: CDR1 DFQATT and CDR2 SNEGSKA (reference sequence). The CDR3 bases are TGCAGTGCTCTTACAGATACGCAGTATTTT. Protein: CSALTDTQYF.

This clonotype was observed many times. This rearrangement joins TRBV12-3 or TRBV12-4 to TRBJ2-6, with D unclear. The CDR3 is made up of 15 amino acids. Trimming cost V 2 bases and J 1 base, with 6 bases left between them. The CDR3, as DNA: TGTGCCAGCAGTTTAAGGGAATCTGGGGCCAACGTCCTGACTTTC. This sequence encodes CASSLRESGANVLTF.

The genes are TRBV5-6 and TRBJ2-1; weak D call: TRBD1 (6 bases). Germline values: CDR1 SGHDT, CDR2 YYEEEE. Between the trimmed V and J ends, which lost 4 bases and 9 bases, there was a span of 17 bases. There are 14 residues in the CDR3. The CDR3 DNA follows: TGTGCCAGCAGCAAGGGGACACTCTTGGGTGAGCAGTTCTTC. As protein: CASSKGTLLGEQFF.

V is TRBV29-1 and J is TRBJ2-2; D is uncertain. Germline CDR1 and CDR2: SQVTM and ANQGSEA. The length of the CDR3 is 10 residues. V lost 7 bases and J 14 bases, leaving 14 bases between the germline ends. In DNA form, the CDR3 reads TGCAGCGCTCGAAGTGGGCAACTGTTTTTT. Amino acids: CSARSGQLFF.

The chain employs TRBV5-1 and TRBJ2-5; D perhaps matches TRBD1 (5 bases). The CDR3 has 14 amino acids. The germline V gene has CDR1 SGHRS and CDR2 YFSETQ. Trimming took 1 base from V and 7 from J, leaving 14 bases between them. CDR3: CASSLPGRVVTQYF. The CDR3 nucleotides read TGCGCCAGCAGCTTGCCCGGCAGGGTGGTGACCCAGTACTTC.

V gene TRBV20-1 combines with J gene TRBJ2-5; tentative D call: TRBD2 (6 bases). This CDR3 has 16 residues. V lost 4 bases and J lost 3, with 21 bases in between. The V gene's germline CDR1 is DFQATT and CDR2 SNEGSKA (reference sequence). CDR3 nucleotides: TGCAGTGCTAAGAGTGTACGGAGGGCCGCGGAAGAGACCCAGTACTTC. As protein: CSAKSVRRAAEETQYF.

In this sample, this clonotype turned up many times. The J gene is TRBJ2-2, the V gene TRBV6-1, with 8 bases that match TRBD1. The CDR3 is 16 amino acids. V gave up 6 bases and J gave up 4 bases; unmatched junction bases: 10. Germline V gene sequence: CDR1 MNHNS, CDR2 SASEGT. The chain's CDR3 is CASRQGQGSITGELFF. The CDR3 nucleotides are TGTGCCAGCAGACAAGGACAGGGTAGTATCACCGGGGAGCTGTTTTTT.

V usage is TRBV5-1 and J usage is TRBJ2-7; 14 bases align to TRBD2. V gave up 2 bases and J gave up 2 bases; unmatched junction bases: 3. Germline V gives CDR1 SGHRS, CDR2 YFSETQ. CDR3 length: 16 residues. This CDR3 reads CASSFPGLAGAYEQYF. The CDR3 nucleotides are TGCGCCAGCAGCTTTCCGGGACTAGCGGGGGCCTACGAGCAGTACTTC.

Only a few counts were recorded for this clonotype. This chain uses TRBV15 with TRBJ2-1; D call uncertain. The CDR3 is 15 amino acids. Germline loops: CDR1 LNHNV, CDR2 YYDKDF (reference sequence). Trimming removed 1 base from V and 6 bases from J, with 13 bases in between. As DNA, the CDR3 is TGTGCCACCAGCAGAGTGTGGGGTCAGAGCAATGAGCAGTTCTTC. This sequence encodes CATSRVWGQSNEQFF.